Presented here are 24 T cell receptor beta chains from one specimen sequenced in a study of blood T cell repertoires in COVID-19. Generated by immunoSEQ multiplex PCR, the TCRdb table keeps only in-frame clones and is missing some. Of about 250,000 clones in the sample, 75% to 85% were seen once. The sequenced sample consisted of peripheral blood. The receptors were gathered from a woman in her 70s with acute or convalescent COVID-19.

The chain has TRBV19 and TRBJ2-2; D call uncertain. The germline V gene has CDR1 LNHDA and CDR2 SQIVND (reference sequence). This CDR3 has 14 amino acids. V lost 5 bases, J lost 5 bases, and 12 bases lay in between. The CDR3: CASSVTAGTGELFF. In DNA, the CDR3 is TGTGCCAGTAGTGTAACCGCAGGTACCGGGGAGCTGTTTTTT. Full variable domain (remainder filled in from reference TRBV19 and TRBJ2-2): DGGITQSPKYLFRKEGQNVTLSCEQNLNHDAMYWYRQDPGQGLRLIYYSQIVNDFQKGDIAEGYSVSREKKESFPLTVTSAQKNPTAFYLCASSVTAGTGELFFGEGSRLTVL.

The J gene is TRBJ1-2, the V gene TRBV5-8; D is undetermined. Per germline, CDR1 SGHTS and CDR2 YDEGEE. The CDR3 is 10 amino acids. Trimming pared 4 bases from V and 11 bases from J, leaving 9 bases between. CDR3 DNA sequence: TGTGCCAGCAGCCAACCGAGTTACACCTTC. The encoded protein is CASSQPSYTF.

V and J are TRBV6-1 and TRBJ1-4; tentative D call: TRBD1 (5 bases). The CDR3 is 23 residues long. V shed 6 bases and J shed 5 bases, with 40 bases lying between them. The germline V gene has CDR1 MNHNS and CDR2 SASEGT. The CDR3 bases are TGTGCCAGCAGAGAAAGCCCTGGGGGGGACGTGATCGCCGCAACGCTAGGAAATGAAAAACTGTTTTTT. Amino acid sequence: CASRESPGGDVIAATLGNEKLFF.

This chain connects TRBV7-2 to TRBJ2-7; TRBD2 aligns across 16 bases. This CDR3 is 17 amino acids long. Trimming removed 1 base from V and 2 bases from J; junction bases left unmatched: 2. The V gene's germline CDR1 is SGHTA and CDR2 FQGNSA. CDR3 bases: TGTGCCAGCAGCTTAGTGGGGACTAGCGGGGGGGCCTACGAGCAGTACTTC. Amino acid sequence: CASSLVGTSGGAYEQYF.

The rearrangement joins TRBV16 to TRBJ1-3; unclear D gene. The V gene's germline CDR1 is KGHSY and CDR2 FQNENV. V was shortened by 0 bases and J by 7 bases, with 13 bases between the two germline ends. This CDR3 contains 15 residues. CDR3 in DNA: TGTGCCAGCAGCCAATCGGGTCTTTCCGGGAACACCATATATTTT. Translation gives CASSQSGLSGNTIYF.

The V and J genes are TRBV6-2 or TRBV6-3 and TRBJ2-3; maybe TRBD2 (5 bases). CDR1 is MNHEY, CDR2 SVGEGT, per germline. This CDR3 is built from 15 residues. Trimming pared 3 bases from V and 0 bases from J, leaving 10 bases between. CDR3 residues: CASSYYGESTDTQYF. DNA of the CDR3: TGTGCCAGCAGTTATTACGGGGAGAGCACAGATACGCAGTATTTT.

The gene calls are TRBV6-1 and TRBJ1-1; no clear D. The CDR3 totals 14 residues. V lost 2 bases, J lost 4 bases, and 11 bases lay in between. Germline V gives CDR1 MNHNS, CDR2 SASEGT. The CDR3 is CASSEQAGGTEAFF. The CDR3 nucleotides read TGTGCCAGCAGTGAACAGGCGGGAGGCACTGAAGCTTTCTTT.

The chain carries TRBV2 and TRBJ1-3, with 8 nucleotides matching TRBD1. Germline CDR1 reads SNHLY; CDR2 reads FYNNEI. The CDR3 covers 16 residues. The trim removed 5 bases at V and 4 bases at J, leaving 10 bases unmatched. CDR3 DNA: TGTGCCAGCAGTTCCCAGGACAGGGTAACAGGAAACACCATATATTTT. As protein: CASSSQDRVTGNTIYF.

This clone was counted a single time. This chain uses TRBV21-1 with TRBJ1-5; the table assigns TRBD1, which was not confirmed against the DNA. TRBV21-1 constitutes a pseudogene. The CDR3 sequence is 20 residues long. The DNA of the CDR3 is TGTGCCAGCAGCCACTCCTTGGGACAGGGCTCATCTAGGTACAATCAGCCCCAGCATTTT. It is translated as CASSHSLGQGSSRYNQPQHF.

The chain recombines TRBV7-2 with TRBJ2-1; 7 nucleotides match TRBD2. The CDR3 is made up of 16 amino acids. The germline gives CDR1 SGHTA, CDR2 FQGNSA. V shed 0 bases and J 4 bases; nucleotides not matched to a gene: 6. The CDR3 region has the DNA TGTGCCAGCAGCTTAGCGGGGGGGGTATCATACAATGAGCAGTTCTTC. Protein product: CASSLAGGVSYNEQFF.

The genes are TRBV19 and TRBJ1-4; D might be TRBD1 (5 bases). Trimming shortened V by 5 bases and J by 6 bases, and 16 bases separated the two germline ends. Germline CDR1 reads LNHDA; CDR2 reads SQIVND (reference sequence). The CDR3 is 15 residues long. CDR3 protein: CASSLTGTGDEKLFF. The CDR3 DNA reads as TGTGCCAGTAGTCTAACCGGGACGGGGGATGAAAAACTGTTTTTT. Full variable domain (rest looked up from reference TRBV19 and TRBJ1-4): DGGITQSPKYLFRKEGQNVTLSCEQNLNHDAMYWYRQDPGQGLRLIYYSQIVNDFQKGDIAEGYSVSREKKESFPLTVTSAQKNPTAFYLCASSLTGTGDEKLFFGSGTQLSVL.

This chain's CDR3 is CASSSGQPGQVNTEAFF. Written as DNA, the CDR3 is TGTGCCAGCAGCTCAGGACAGCCCGGACAGGTGAACACTGAAGCTTTCTTT. The chain uses TRBV7-2 and TRBJ1-1; TRBD1 matches at 7 bases. Germline CDR1 and CDR2: SGHTA and FQGNSA. V lost 4 bases and J lost 0; bases outside the gene matches: 11. This CDR3 has 17 amino acids.

The gene calls are TRBV9 and TRBJ1-2, with D possibly matching TRBD1 (6 bases). The V and J ends lost 0 bases and 4 bases respectively, with 25 bases between them. The CDR3 runs to 19 residues. In germline, CDR1 is SGDLS, CDR2 YYNGEE. The CDR3 coding sequence is TGTGCCAGCAGCGTAGGCCCGGGGGGCGGACACGGAGTAGGCTATGGCTACACCTTC. Protein: CASSVGPGGGHGVGYGYTF. The complete variable domain, with remaining parts taken from reference TRBV9 and TRBJ1-2, reads DSGVTQTPKHLITATGQRVTLRCSPRSGDLSVYWYQQSLDQGLQFLIQYYNGEERAKGNILERFSAQQFPDLHSELNLSSLELGDSALYFCASSVGPGGGHGVGYGYTFGSGTRLTVV.

The sample holds a few counts of this clone. This chain joins TRBV6-5 and TRBJ2-7; D gene unclear. The CDR3 extends over 14 amino acids. Trimming removed 0 bases from V and 3 bases from J, with 9 bases in between. The germline V gene has CDR1 MNHEY and CDR2 SVGAGI. For the CDR3, the DNA is TGTGCCAGCAGTTACTCCACAGACAACTACGAGCAGTACTTC. Amino acid sequence: CASSYSTDNYEQYF.

With respect to this clone: This CDR3 is also generated by other DNA sequences in the sample. The genes are TRBV5-1 and TRBJ2-7; D is perhaps TRBD2 (5 bases). Germline assignment: CDR1 SGHRS and CDR2 YFSETQ. The V end was cut by 0 bases, the J end by 0 bases, with 10 bases between. The CDR3 covers 15 residues. The CDR3 sequence: CASSLAGLSSYEQYF. In nucleotides, the CDR3 is TGCGCCAGCAGCTTGGCCGGACTTAGCTCCTACGAGCAGTACTTC.

This clone has a single count. The rearrangement links TRBV9 to TRBJ2-5, with D uncertain. The CDR3 runs 13 residues. Trimming pared 0 bases from V and 9 bases from J, leaving 12 bases between. Germline CDR1 reads SGDLS; CDR2 reads YYNGEE. CDR3 amino acids: CASSVEPTGPQYF. The CDR3, as DNA: TGTGCCAGCAGCGTAGAGCCCACGGGTCCCCAGTACTTC.

The chain employs TRBV5-6 and TRBJ2-7; D unclear. There are 12 residues in the CDR3. The germline V gene has CDR1 SGHDT and CDR2 YYEEEE. Trimming took off 0 bases at V and 6 bases at J, with 7 bases between the two ends. In DNA form, the CDR3 reads TGTGCCAGCAGCTTGGTCCGGAGCGAGCAGTACTTC. Residues: CASSLVRSEQYF.

The rearrangement links TRBV29-1 to TRBJ2-3, with D possibly being TRBD1 (6 bases). Per the germline V gene, CDR1 is SQVTM and CDR2 is ANQGSEA. The CDR3 length is 14 residues. V dropped 7 bases and J dropped 3 bases, with 17 bases sitting between them. The CDR3 spells CSGTGTPGTDTQYF. DNA for the CDR3: TGCAGCGGCACCGGGACACCGGGGACAGATACGCAGTATTTT.

J is TRBJ1-5 and V is TRBV30; TRBD1 aligns across 10 bases. This CDR3 contains 14 residues. Germline CDR1 reads GTSNPN; CDR2 reads SVGIG (reference sequence). J lost 2 bases, V lost 3 bases, and 1 base had no gene match. The CDR3 protein is CAWSGTGGNQPQHF. The CDR3 DNA reads as TGTGCCTGGAGCGGGACAGGGGGCAATCAGCCCCAGCATTTT.

The J gene is TRBJ1-1, the V gene TRBV9, with a tentative D call TRBD1 (5 bases). CDR3 length: 17 residues. V was cut by 0 bases and J by 2 bases, with 17 bases left in between. Germline values: CDR1 SGDLS, CDR2 YYNGEE. The CDR3 sequence: CASSVGGGGMDNTEAFF. CDR3 bases: TGTGCCAGCAGCGTAGGAGGCGGGGGGATGGATAACACTGAAGCTTTCTTT.

The chain combines TRBV6-5 with TRBJ2-1, with a weak D call TRBD1 (5 bases). This CDR3 is 13 amino acids long. The germline CDR1 and CDR2 sequences are MNHEY and SVGAGI. Trimming removed 7 bases at V and 7 bases at J, with 14 bases between. The CDR3 sequence is CASTEQAWNEQFF. In DNA, the CDR3 is TGTGCCAGCACCGAACAGGCGTGGAATGAGCAGTTCTTC.

The chain is built from TRBV19 and TRBJ2-3; 8 bases are shared with TRBD1. Germline V gene sequence: CDR1 LNHDA, CDR2 SQIVND (reference sequence). The CDR3 is made up of 14 amino acids. V dropped 7 bases and J dropped 2; count of bases not matched to a gene: 5. The CDR3 loop is CASTQGANTDTQYF. The CDR3, as DNA: TGTGCCAGTACCCAGGGGGCCAACACAGATACGCAGTATTTT.

The rearrangement joins TRBV6-1 to TRBJ2-6; 9 bases are a match to TRBD1. V was clipped by 4 bases and J by 1 base; unmatched bases: 2. The CDR3 runs 16 residues. The germline CDR1 and CDR2 sequences are MNHNS and SASEGT. The CDR3: CASSAGTGSGANVLTF. The CDR3 nucleotides are TGTGCCAGCAGTGCCGGGACAGGGTCTGGGGCCAACGTCCTGACTTTC.

V is TRBV6-6 and J is TRBJ2-2; 9 nucleotides match TRBD2. The ends lost 7 bases at V and 7 bases at J; junction bases unmatched: 10. CDR3 size: 15 residues. CDR1 is MNHNY, CDR2 SVGAGI, per germline (reference sequence). The CDR3 spells CASIAVAGENGELFF. In DNA form, the CDR3 reads TGTGCCAGCATTGCGGTAGCGGGAGAAAACGGGGAGCTGTTTTTT.